This T cell receptor beta chain was identified in a study of shared clonotypes between healthy human individuals. The data were produced by immunoSEQ multiplex PCR, yet TCRdb's version contains in-frame clones alone and is incomplete. Found here are roughly 400,000 clones, roughly 96% of them singletons; the top ten hold around 0.3%. CDR1 is SNHLY and CDR2 is FYNNEI in the germline V gene. The CDR3 runs to 14 residues. Trimming shortened V by 7 bases and J by 1 base, and 11 bases separated the two germline ends. The V call is TRBV2, the J call TRBJ1-5; a weak D match, TRBD1 (6 bases). Sequenced material: memory CD8+ T cells sorted from blood. This sample's subset: CD45RO+ cells pooled with CCR7-negative TemRA cells. The TCR originated in a man aged 25-45 years in good health. CDR3 sequence reads: CASKTGLSNQPQHF. The CDR3 nucleotides are TGTGCCAGCAAAACAGGGTTGAGCAATCAGCCCCAGCATTTT. Filled out from reference TRBV2 and TRBJ1-5, the complete variable domain reads EPEVTQTPSHQVTQMGQEVILRCVPISNHLYFYWYRQILGQKVEFLVSFYNNEISEKSEIFDDQFSVERPDGSNFTLKIRSTKLEDSAMYFCASKTGLSNQPQHFGDGTRLSIL.